This T cell receptor (beta chain) was observed in a study of shared clonotypes between healthy human individuals. Study-wide findings and caveats: Among the subsets, naive ones generally showed larger estimated richness than memory ones. Even with large depth, rarefaction showed that sorted-subset sequencing was incomplete. It was the non-shared clonotypes that had lower generation probabilities than clonotypes shared by all four donors.

This was a deep-level run. Sequencing used immunoSEQ multiplex PCR; TCRdb keeps in-frame clones, though not all of them. The table includes roughly 1.5 million clones, nearly 99% detected once. Worth noting for this clone: The antigen remains unidentified.

The CDR3 has 13 amino acids. Germline CDR1 SGHRS, CDR2 YFSETQ. Germline trimming cut 4 bases from V and 2 bases from J; bases unmatched to any gene: 2. The chain employs TRBV5-1 and TRBJ2-5; the match to TRBD1 covers 7 bases. The source of this sequence is a man aged 25-45 years in good health. The sequenced material came from naive CD4+ T cells sorted from blood. Subset in this sample: CD45RA+ positively selected. CDR3 loop: CASSPGQQETQYF. The CDR3 DNA is TGCGCCAGCAGCCCGGGACAGCAAGAGACCCAGTACTTC.